The following is a T cell receptor beta chain sequence with its context. These data are taken from a study of blood T cell repertoires in COVID-19. Across the study: Samples taken during acute and convalescent COVID-19 were collected in the United States, Italy and Spain. Sample material is recorded as cDNA or gDNA derived from T cells, B-cell-depleted T cells, or PBMCs.

Source study methods: By means of reference gene primer amplification, nucleated cell counts were estimated. Using immunoSEQ multiplex PCR, the repertoire was profiled, and TCRdb retains in-frame clones only, with some absent. V and J calls and clone size are those listed in that table; D and trimming were worked out from the DNA. The table has nearly 55,000 clones, over 80% seen once. In germline, CDR1 is SGDLS, CDR2 YYNGEE. The CDR3 covers 14 residues. Trimming removed 0 bases at V and 4 bases at J, with 10 bases between. The sequencing sample was made of peripheral blood. This TCR derives from a woman aged 55 to 70 with active or convalescent COVID-19. This rearrangement joins TRBV9 to TRBJ1-2, with D possibly matching TRBD1 (5 bases). CDR3 DNA: TGTGCCAGCAGCGTAGATAGGGGCGCCTATGGCTACACCTTC. It specifies CASSVDRGAYGYTF.